This TCR beta chain was documented in a study of beta chain features in type 1 diabetes. Notes on the study in general: It was not settled here whether HLA type affects TCRB rearrangement.

The germline V and J ends were trimmed by 3 bases and 0 bases, with 12 bases remaining between them. This CDR3 contains 15 residues. Germline V gives CDR1 GTSNPN, CDR2 SVGIG (reference sequence). Every single donor gave one heparinised blood draw, and these averaged around 0.12 L. Once sorted, every population was more than 95% pure. Expressed TCRB transcripts were sequenced because the entire RNA isolate underwent reverse transcription. Sequencing used immunoSEQ multiplex PCR; TCRdb keeps in-frame clones, though not all of them. This sample has a few hundred thousand clones, with about 12% found just once. Of note for this clone: Antigen specificity is unknown.

The specimen was naive CD4+ T cells from blood. The gene calls are TRBV30 and TRBJ1-5, with TRBD1 as a possible D gene (6 bases). This sequence originates from a man between 18 and 29 years old in good health. This CDR3 reads CAWSGTLNSNQPQHF. DNA of the CDR3: TGTGCCTGGAGCGGGACACTAAATAGCAATCAGCCCCAGCATTTT.